This entry features one T cell receptor beta chain sequence. What it recognizes is unknown. 13 Jbeta primers and 60 Vbeta primers were used for the PCR. Clones were read by immunoSEQ multiplex PCR, and TCRdb kept only the in-frame ones, dropping some. The sample consists of around 150,000 clones, roughly 78% of them appearing once. CDR1 is MNHNS, CDR2 SASEGT, per germline. The CDR3 has 15 residues. The ends lost 0 bases at V and 5 bases at J; junction bases unmatched: 5. This sample stems from a study of cytomegalovirus exposure and HLA in healthy donors. About the study: Previous work identified roughly 120 million unique TCR beta sequences from roughly 180 million T cells. Drawn from HLA-typed donors, roughly 87 million unique TCRs were held in an early data release. The study, taken as a whole, reports: It was reported in a later analysis that an Asian-associated ancestry cluster showed fewer N-insertions than the 666-donor mean.

This receptor was obtained from a man aged 35 to 55 in good health and CMV-seropositive. V gene TRBV6-1 combines with J gene TRBJ1-2, with TRBD1 matching over 8 bases. Source material: PBMCs. The CDR3 region has the DNA TGTGCCAGCAGTGAAGCGAGGGACAGGCCATATGGCTACACCTTC. This translates into CASSEARDRPYGYTF.